In its sample, the clone carrying this TCR beta chain was seen a few times. The antigen is unknown. TCRdb fed the RT-PCR reads into MiXCR, producing one record per CDR3 protein. The table shows 500,000 to 600,000 distinct CDR3 sequences, with over 9% occurring only once. The data were obtained in a study of response to subunit inactivated influenza vaccine. Study-wide points: Researchers suggested that each seasonal influenza vaccination recruits few new T cells.

The CDR3 has 14 amino acids. V dropped 5 bases and J dropped 2 bases, with 12 bases sitting between them. Looked up from germline, CDR1 is SGHTA and CDR2 is FQGNSA. A further study also used this sample, focusing on T cells expressing NK-cell markers. That report notes: In generating TCR beta cDNA, 5'RACE template switching with UMIs was used. Among eight sequenced donors, seven carried HCMV seropositivity while one was seronegative. The contribution of dominant NKG2C+ clonotypes to CD8+ T cells in more than five donors was about 1.0-7.0%.

This specimen consisted of PBMCs from blood, obtained on the day of vaccination. The sequence was obtained from a man aged 50-59 years who received an inactivated influenza vaccine. This chain uses TRBV7-2 with TRBJ2-5; unclear D gene. This chain's CDR3 is CASSPGLKQETQYF. The CDR3, as DNA: TGTGCCAGCAGCCCGGGCCTAAAGCAAGAGACCCAGTACTTC.